Included here is one T cell receptor (beta chain) sequence, with context. These data come from a study of blood T cell repertoires in COVID-19. In the source study's methods: Estimation of nucleated cell counts relied on the amplification of reference gene primers. Profiled with immunoSEQ multiplex PCR; TCRdb holds only in-frame clones, not every one. That table furnishes V, J and clone size, whereas the DNA furnished D and trimming. The sample shows some 300,000 clones, roughly 90% of them seen only once. Germline V gene lookup returns CDR1 MNHEY and CDR2 SVGAGI. The CDR3 has 13 residues. V was pared by 6 bases and J by 3 bases, with 12 bases between.

The chain has TRBV6-5 and TRBJ2-7; unclear D gene. Sample: peripheral blood. The receptor was derived from a woman aged 40 to 50 with COVID-19, enrolled during active disease. The CDR3 bases are TGTGCCAGCAGATTTTCGGAGTACTACGAGCAGTACTTC. This gives the protein CASRFSEYYEQYF.